This T cell receptor (beta chain) was profiled in a study of T cells expressing NK-cell markers (dated by TCRdb to the early 2020s). About the full investigation: In sorted CD3+CD56+NKG2C+, CD3+CD56+NKG2C- and CD3+CD56-NKG2C+ T-cell subsets from 7 or 8 donors, TCR beta-chain repertoires were profiled. Sequencing of the libraries produced 2 x 150 bp reads on Illumina HiSeq 2000/2500, MiSeq or NextSeq. The study sequenced eight donors, all healthy volunteers chosen at random: three men and five women. Among the eight sequenced donors, seven were HCMV-seropositive and one was HCMV-seronegative.

On this clonotype itself: Its antigen specificity is not known.

The paper's findings and limits, for the study overall: In over five donors, the dominant CD3+CD56+NKG2C+ clonotypes were found to rank among the top 10 CD8+ clonotypes and to make up roughly 1.0-7.0% of CD8+ T cells. Those dominant clonotypes were again the most abundant among CD3+CD56-NKG2C+ cells in a handful of donors, at roughly 28.3-60.1%. Whether the expanded NKG2C-expressing T cell clones were specific for HCMV antigens was left unclear.

Reads for this sample came from an Illumina HiSeq 2000. 5'RACE template switching, by which a universal primer site and unique molecular identifiers were added, was used to make TCR beta cDNA libraries. Priming for cDNA synthesis came from the TCR beta constant segment, and two successive PCR amplification steps followed. Concerning the study's data processing: MIGEC was used to demultiplex reads and group the reads by UMI, and MiTCR was used to assemble and quantify clonotypes. Only TCR cDNA sequences supported by at least two reads were kept to exclude erroneous sequences. The tcR package was used for downstream repertoire analysis, and clonotypes were matched across fractions by CDR3 nucleotide sequence plus V segment. VDJmatch was used to annotate antigen specificity against VDJdb, with one amino acid substitution in CDR3 permitted. TCRdb reprocessed the raw reads; every CDR3 protein sequence is a single record, and DNA is not supplied. V and J calls and clone size were set by TCRdb, not the authors. This sample's records show hundreds of thousands of distinct CDR3 sequences. The ten largest clones add up to 5.2% of the sample.

The germline V gene provides CDR1 SQVTM and CDR2 ANQGSEA. From cysteine to phenylalanine, the CDR3 is 15 amino acids long. The DNA is unrecorded. HCMV-specific IgG was detected in serum with a commercial ELISA kit to determine HCMV serostatus. Ficoll density gradient centrifugation was used to isolate peripheral blood mononuclear cells from blood. Material for sequencing was blood T cells: a sorted CD56 or NKG2C T cell subset, CD4+ or CD8+ T cells, or bulk PBMC T cells (not recorded which). This sequence originates from a man aged 18-75 years in good health. The chain joins TRBV29-1 to TRBJ2-3; absent DNA, TCRdb's TRBD2 call cannot be checked. The CDR3 is CSVPRGGGFTDTQYF.